This T cell receptor beta chain was captured in a study of cytomegalovirus exposure and HLA in healthy donors. Overall study findings and caveats: Reportedly, a later analysis found an Asian-associated ancestry cluster had fewer N-insertions than the roughly 670-donor mean.

It was with 60 Vbeta and 13 Jbeta primers that the PCR ran. Produced via immunoSEQ multiplex PCR; TCRdb's table is partial and in-frame only. This table has about 180,000 clones, approximately 80% appearing once. This CDR3 region has 13 residues. Germline CDR1 and CDR2: LNHDA and SQIVND (reference sequence). The V and J ends lost 4 bases and 0 bases, in that order; junction bases with no gene match: 0. As concerns this clone: What it binds is unknown.

The chain has TRBV19 and TRBJ2-7; TRBD2 matches 7 bases. Sequencing was performed on PBMCs. This receptor was identified in a man younger than 30 in good health and CMV-seronegative. Here the CDR3 DNA reads TGTGCCAGTAGTAGCGGGAGCTCCTACGAGCAGTACTTC. Translating it yields CASSSGSSYEQYF.